One T cell receptor beta chain is described in this entry. The antigen remains undetermined. This entry belongs to a study of identical twins. TCRdb processed the 5' RACE reads anew with MiXCR; each CDR3 protein has one entry. The sample yields around 570,000 distinct CDR3 sequences, around 9.6% seen once. Findings of the study overall: Out-of-frame alpha sequences shared between twins exhibited an excess of low generation probability.

No donor was unhealthy or non-Caucasian. The sample was also reused in another study, on yellow fever vaccine responses in identical twins. This second study says: Vaccine T cell responses of twins reportedly seemed partly convergent and partly personalized.

Material: PBMCs. The sequence came from a woman aged 18 to 35 in good health.

For the CDR3, the DNA is TGTGCCAGCAGCTCGGGGGACCCCTTCCTAAGATCCACCATATATTTT. This codes for CASSSGDPFLRSTIYF. The chain carries TRBV5-5 and TRBJ1-3; weak D call: TRBD1 (5 bases). Germline V gene data show CDR1 as SGHKS and CDR2 as YYEKEE (reference sequence). V shed 3 bases and J shed 9 bases, with 22 bases lying between them. The CDR3 runs 16 residues. Supplemented by reference TRBV5-5 and TRBJ1-3, the full variable domain reads DAGVTQSPTHLIKTRGQQVTLRCSPISGHKSVSWYQQVLGQGPQFIFQYYEKEERGRGNFPDRFSARQFPNYSSELNVNALLLGDSALYLCASSSGDPFLRSTIYFGEGSWLTVV.